Reported below is one T cell receptor (beta chain). The PCR employed 60 Vbeta primers together with 13 Jbeta primers. Sequenced by immunoSEQ multiplex PCR; TCRdb stores in-frame clones only, minus some. The listing contains 200,000 to 250,000 clones. The entry originates in a study of cytomegalovirus exposure and HLA in healthy donors. Trimming took 1 base from V and 4 from J; bases not matched to a gene: 11. The CDR3 consists of 17 residues. Germline-derived CDR1 and CDR2 are SGHVS and FNYEAQ. The sequencing input was PBMCs. This receptor was obtained from a girl aged 2 to 9 in good health and CMV-seropositive. The V and J genes are TRBV7-6 and TRBJ2-5, with TRBD1 matching over 8 bases. CDR3: CASSLVSPGGSGETQYF. CDR3 coding DNA: TGTGCCAGCAGCTTAGTGTCGCCAGGGGGCTCGGGAGAGACCCAGTACTTC.